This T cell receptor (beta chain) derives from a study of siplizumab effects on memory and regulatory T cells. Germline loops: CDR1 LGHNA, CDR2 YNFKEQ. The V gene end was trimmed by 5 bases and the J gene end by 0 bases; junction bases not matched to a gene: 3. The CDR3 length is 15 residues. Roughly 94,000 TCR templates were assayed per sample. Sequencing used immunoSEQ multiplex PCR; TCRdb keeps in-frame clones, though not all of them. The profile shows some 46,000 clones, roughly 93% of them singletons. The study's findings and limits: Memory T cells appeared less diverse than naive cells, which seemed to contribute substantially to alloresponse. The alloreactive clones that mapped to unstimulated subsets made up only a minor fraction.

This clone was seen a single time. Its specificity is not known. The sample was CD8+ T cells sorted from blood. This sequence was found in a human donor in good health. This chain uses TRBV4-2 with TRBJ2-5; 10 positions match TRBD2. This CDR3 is CASSGLAEYQETQYF. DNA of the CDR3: TGTGCCAGCAGCGGACTAGCGGAGTACCAAGAGACCCAGTACTTC.